This is a list of T cell receptor beta chains from one sample in a study of cytomegalovirus exposure and HLA in healthy donors. Clones were sequenced by immunoSEQ multiplex PCR, and TCRdb holds only the in-frame ones, with some missing. Counted here are 130,000 or so clones, roughly 85% occurring once; the ten biggest clones make up about 1.5%. Material for sequencing was PBMCs. Source of these receptors: a man in his forties in good health and CMV-seronegative. CDR3s include the opening cysteine and the closing phenylalanine or tryptophan. Fields, in order: J gene, CDR3 length, D gene, clone size, V gene, CDR3 DNA, CDR3 protein. A D gene is named only where the DNA matches it firmly. Where a row states a size, it is once, few, many or the class of an expanded clone; other rows omit it.

>TRBJ1-5|14|.|.|TRBV6-5
TGTGCCAGCAGTTACACCAGGGACAATCAGCCCCAGCATTTT
CASSYTRDNQPQHF
>TRBJ2-1|17|.|.|TRBV4-2
TGTGCCAGCAGCCAAAGGGGAACCCAAGGATCCTACAATGAGCAGTTCTTC
CASSQRGTQGSYNEQFF
>TRBJ2-4|15|.|.|TRBV5-6
TGTGCCAGCAGCCGCAGACAGTTAGCCAAAAACATTCAGTACTTC
CASSRRQLAKNIQYF
>TRBJ2-1|15|TRBD2|.|TRBV27
TGTGCCAGCAATCAACTAGCGGGATCCTACAATGAGCAGTTCTTC
CASNQLAGSYNEQFF
>TRBJ1-6|13|.|.|TRBV19
TGTGCCACCAACGACAGGAATAATTCACCCCTCCACTTT
CATNDRNNSPLHF
>TRBJ2-1|17|TRBD1|.|TRBV7-3
TGTGCCAGCAGCACCAACCGGGACAGGGGGCGCGTCCATGAGCAGTTCTTC
CASSTNRDRGRVHEQFF
>TRBJ1-4|16|.|.|TRBV7-8
TGTGCCAGCAGCTTATCAACAGGGCAGTTATGGGAAAAACTGTTTTTT
CASSLSTGQLWEKLFF
>TRBJ2-1|13|TRBD1|.|TRBV27
TGTGCCAGCAGTTTATCGACAGGGTATGAGCAGTTCTTC
CASSLSTGYEQFF
>TRBJ2-3|13|TRBD1|.|TRBV9
TGTGCCAGCAGCGCAGGGACAGGGGACACGCAGTATTTT
CASSAGTGDTQYF
>TRBJ2-7|15|.|.|TRBV29-1
TGCAGCGTTGAAGTCCCTGGGTCAGGGTCCTACGAGCAGTACTTC
CSVEVPGSGSYEQYF
>TRBJ2-3|15|TRBD2|.|TRBV5-1
TGCGCCAGCAGCACACTAGCGGGAACCACAGATACGCAGTATTTT
CASSTLAGTTDTQYF
>TRBJ2-7|13|.|.|TRBV7-2
TGTGCCAGCAGCTTCGACAGACCCTACGAGCAGTACTTC
CASSFDRPYEQYF
>TRBJ1-6|15|TRBD1|.|TRBV7-9
TGTGCCAGCAGCTCCGGACAGGATTTCGAGTCACCCCTCCACTTT
CASSSGQDFESPLHF
>TRBJ1-4|14|.|once|TRBV7-2
TGTGCCAGCACCTTAAGGGGTACTAATGAAAAACTGTTTTTT
CASTLRGTNEKLFF
>TRBJ2-7|14|TRBD1|.|TRBV7-9
TGTGCCAGCAGCTTGTGGACAGGGATCTACGAGCAGTACTTC
CASSLWTGIYEQYF
>TRBJ2-1|15|TRBD2|few|TRBV5-1
TGCGCCAGCAGCCGGGAGGGAGGGGTTCAGCTCGGGCAGTTCTTC
CASSREGGVQLGQFF
>TRBJ1-2|15|.|.|TRBV18
TGTGCCAGCTCACCACCGGCAGGAGGGAACTATGGCTACACCTTC
CASSPPAGGNYGYTF
>TRBJ2-7|15|.|.|TRBV11-2
TGTGCCAGCAGCTTAGCTCCCGGTGACGGGTACGAGCAGTACTTC
CASSLAPGDGYEQYF
>TRBJ1-4|16|.|.|TRBV4-3
TGCGCCAGCAGCCAAGATTTTACTATTGCTAATGAAAAACTGTTTTTT
CASSQDFTIANEKLFF
>TRBJ1-1|13|TRBD1|.|TRBV6-5
TGTGCCAGCAGTTACAGTAGGGACAGTGAAGCTTTCTTT
CASSYSRDSEAFF
>TRBJ2-1|16|TRBD2|.|TRBV25-1
TGTGCCAGCAGTGATGCCAGCGGGGGGAACTACAATGAGCAGTTCTTC
CASSDASGGNYNEQFF
>TRBJ1-2|14|.|few|TRBV5-1
TGCGCCAGCAGCAGGACAGTGTTGGACTATGGCTACACCTTC
CASSRTVLDYGYTF
>TRBJ2-3|18|.|.|TRBV7-2
TGTGCCAGCAGCTCCCTACCGCCAACGGGAGACCCTCGAGGAAAGCAGTATTTT
CASSSLPPTGDPRGKQYF
>TRBJ2-7|12|TRBD1|.|TRBV27
TGTGCCAGCCGGGACAGGGGTTACGAGCAGTACTTC
CASRDRGYEQYF
>TRBJ2-2|16|.|.|TRBV7-2
TGTGCCAGCAGCTTATCGAAGACTACGAACACCGGGGAGCTGTTTTTT
CASSLSKTTNTGELFF
>TRBJ2-7|14|.|.|TRBV9
TGTGCCAGCAGCGTAGGGGGACAAAGCTACGAGCAGTACTTC
CASSVGGQSYEQYF
>TRBJ2-7|17|.|.|TRBV15
TGTGCCACCAGCAGAGAGGAGCTGGTGGGAGGTTCCTACGAGCAGTACTTC
CATSREELVGGSYEQYF
>TRBJ1-6|17|.|once|TRBV19
TGTGCCAGTAGTATAGATCTAGCCGGAGGTTATAATTCACCCCTCCACTTT
CASSIDLAGGYNSPLHF
>TRBJ1-4|14|TRBD1|.|TRBV9
TGTGCCAGCAGCGTCCCAGGGGGAGATGAAAAACTGTTTTTT
CASSVPGGDEKLFF
>TRBJ1-2|13|.|.|TRBV30
TGTGCCTGGAGTGGACAGCCTAACTATGGCTACACCTTC
CAWSGQPNYGYTF
>TRBJ2-2|15|TRBD2|.|TRBV7-6
TGTGCCAGCAGCTTATCTAGCGGGGTGACCGGGGAGCTGTTTTTT
CASSLSSGVTGELFF
>TRBJ1-1|13|.|.|TRBV27
TGTGCCAGCAGTTTACGGACGGGGACTGAAGCTTTCTTT
CASSLRTGTEAFF
>TRBJ2-7|12|.|.|TRBV28
TGTGCCAGCAGTCGCTCGGTAGGGGGAAAGTACTTC
CASSRSVGGKYF
>TRBJ2-7|13|.|.|TRBV27
TGTGCCAGCAGTTGGTCAGGGGACTACGAGCAGTACTTC
CASSWSGDYEQYF
>TRBJ1-5|15|.|.|TRBV7-2
TGTGCCAGCAGCTTACAGATTCATAGCAATCAGCCCCAGCATTTT
CASSLQIHSNQPQHF
>TRBJ1-5|14|.|.|TRBV2
TGTGCCAGCAGTCGACAGGATCTGAATCAGCCCCAGCATTTT
CASSRQDLNQPQHF
>TRBJ2-7|15|.|.|TRBV5-4
TGTGCCAGCAGCGAGTCAGGGCAACCCTCCTACGAGCAGTACTTC
CASSESGQPSYEQYF
>TRBJ2-7|18|TRBD1|few|TRBV7-7
TGTGCTAGCATTAGGACAGGGGCTTTGCGGGATGTCCGTTGGGAGCAGTACTTC
CASIRTGALRDVRWEQYF
>TRBJ2-7|16|TRBD1|.|TRBV7-9
TGTTCCAGCAGCTTAGGGGGGACAGGGATCTCCTACGAGCAGTACTTC
CSSSLGGTGISYEQYF
>TRBJ2-4|15|TRBD2|.|TRBV30
TGTGCCTGGAGTGTAGCGGGAGGGGCCAAAAACATTCAGTACTTC
CAWSVAGGAKNIQYF
>TRBJ1-2|14|TRBD1|.|TRBV19
TGTGCCAGTAGCCCGGACAGGGAAAGTAATGGCTACACCTTC
CASSPDRESNGYTF
>TRBJ2-1|17|TRBD2|.|TRBV27
TGTGCCAGCATTCCTACCCGGGGGGACGGGTCCTACAATGAGCAGTTCTTC
CASIPTRGDGSYNEQFF
>TRBJ1-3|14|TRBD1|.|TRBV14
TGTGCCAGCAGATCTACAGGGGTCGGAAACACCATATATTTT
CASRSTGVGNTIYF
>TRBJ2-4|16|TRBD2|.|TRBV7-2
TGTGCCAGCAGCTTTGGGCTAGCGGGAGGGCGGAACATTCAGTACTTC
CASSFGLAGGRNIQYF
>TRBJ2-2|14|.|.|TRBV7-2
TGTGCCAGCAGCTTTTCCCGGGACACCGGGGAGCTGTTTTTT
CASSFSRDTGELFF
>TRBJ1-1|13|TRBD1|once|TRBV7-3
TGTGCCACGTCCGGGACAGGGGGCACTGAAGCTTTCTTT
CATSGTGGTEAFF
>TRBJ2-1|13|.|few|TRBV29-1
TGCAGCGTTGCTGCTACGACAGCCAACGAGCAGTTCTTC
CSVAATTANEQFF
>TRBJ2-4|13|TRBD1|few|TRBV11-2
TGTGCCAGCAGCTTCACAGGGGGCAACATTCAGTACTTC
CASSFTGGNIQYF
>TRBJ2-7|15|TRBD2|.|TRBV5-1
TGCGCCAGCAGCTTCGCGACTAGCTCCTCCTACGAGCAGTACTTC
CASSFATSSSYEQYF
>TRBJ1-4|14|.|.|TRBV9
TGTGCCAGCAGCGTAGACATGTCTAATGAAAAACTGTTTTTT
CASSVDMSNEKLFF